These 20 T cell receptor beta chains were sequenced from one sample in a study of T cells after yellow fever vaccination. TCRdb itself ran the 5' RACE reads through MiXCR, one entry per CDR3 protein. This sample yields some 320,000 distinct CDR3 sequences, of which around a tenth are seen a single time; about 3% belongs to the top ten. The input for sequencing was CD4+ T cells sorted from PBMCs, taken 45 days after the yellow fever booster vaccination. These receptor sequences come from a man between 18 and 29 years old who received the YFV17D yellow fever vaccine.

This clonotype was observed a handful of times. The V gene is TRBV3-1, the J gene TRBJ1-6; D uncertain. V shed 1 base and J shed 6 bases, with 10 bases lying between them. This CDR3 contains 15 residues. The germline V gene has CDR1 LGHDT and CDR2 YNNKEL (reference sequence). The CDR3 coding sequence is TGTGCCAGCAGCCAAGGGCCAGGCGGTAATTCACCCCTCCACTTT. Protein sequence: CASSQGPGGNSPLHF.

This clonotype was picked up a small number of times. The V and J genes are TRBV6-6 and TRBJ2-5; D tentatively fits TRBD1 or TRBD2 (5 bases each). Trimming shortened V by 3 bases and J by 5 bases, and 7 bases separated the two germline ends. The CDR3 length is 12 residues. Germline-derived CDR1 and CDR2 are MNHNY and SVGAGI (reference sequence). The CDR3 nucleotides are TGTGCCAGCAGTTATTGGGGGGAGACCCAGTACTTC. Its translation: CASSYWGETQYF.

The CDR3 loop reads CASSLDGTLPSGYTF. CDR3 in DNA: TGTGCCAGCAGTTTAGATGGGACACTTCCCAGTGGCTACACCTTC. The chain employs TRBV28 and TRBJ1-2; D is perhaps TRBD1 (6 bases). Germline V gene data show CDR1 as MDHEN and CDR2 as SYDVKM. Trimming cost V 2 bases and J 7 bases, with 17 bases left between them. The CDR3 consists of 15 residues.

The chain combines TRBV6-5 with TRBJ1-2; D is ambiguous. CDR3 length: 11 amino acids. Germline CDR1 is MNHEY and CDR2 is SVGAGI. V was pared by 2 bases and J by 9 bases, with 7 bases between. CDR3 in DNA: TGTGCCAGCAGTTACAGGTCCCGCTACACCTTC. Its protein is CASSYRSRYTF.

The table lists this clonotype with a few counts. This sequence joins TRBV10-3 and TRBJ1-1; D is unclear. This CDR3 spans 13 amino acids. The V and J ends lost 6 bases and 1 base respectively, with 9 bases between them. Germline V CDR1 and CDR2: ENHRY, SYGVKD. The CDR3: CAIRASGNTEAFF. CDR3 bases: TGTGCCATCAGAGCCTCAGGGAACACTGAAGCTTTCTTT.

This sequence joins TRBV7-2 and TRBJ2-1; 11 bases line up with TRBD2. This CDR3 region has 18 residues. The germline CDR1 and CDR2 sequences are SGHTA and FQGNSA. The trim removed 2 bases at V and 2 bases at J, leaving 8 bases unmatched. The CDR3, as DNA: TGTGCCAGCAGCTTAAATTCTCTAGCGGGGGGAACCTACAATGAGCAGTTCTTC. This translates into CASSLNSLAGGTYNEQFF.

This clonotype was detected only a few times. At one of its ends the junction is not consistent with the germline gene, which may arise from a read error. The chain joins TRBV18 to TRBJ2-6, with D maybe TRBD1 (5 bases). CDR3 length: 15 amino acids. CDR1 and CDR2 (germline): KGHSH, LQKENI. Here the CDR3 reads CASSPMESGASVLTF. CDR3 DNA: TGTGCCAGCTCACCAATGGAATCTGGGGCCAGCGTCCTGACTTTC.

This clonotype was found a few times. This chain connects TRBV20-1 to TRBJ2-1; weak D call: TRBD2 (5 bases). V was pared by 0 bases and J by 0 bases, with 9 bases between. There are 15 residues in the CDR3. Germline CDR1 is DFQATT and CDR2 is SNEGSKA (reference sequence). CDR3 sequence reads: CSARDSGFSYNEQFF. DNA for the CDR3: TGCAGTGCTAGAGATTCGGGGTTCTCCTACAATGAGCAGTTCTTC.

This clonotype was recorded at least ten times. The chain combines TRBV6-2 or TRBV6-3 with TRBJ2-7, with 7 bases lining up with TRBD1. This CDR3 has 14 amino acids. Losses at the gene ends were 7 bases for V and 2 bases for J; bases not matched to a gene: 8. Germline V lookup: CDR1 MNHEY, CDR2 SVGEGT. The CDR3 protein is CASKTGQRTYEQYV. CDR3 bases: TGTGCCAGCAAGACGGGACAGAGAACCTACGAGCAGTACGTC.

The table lists this clonotype with a few counts. The chain has TRBV6-1 and TRBJ2-7; 11 bases are a match to TRBD2. The CDR3 is 16 residues long. The germline CDR1 and CDR2 sequences are MNHNS and SASEGT. The V segment lost 5 bases and the J segment 1 base; nucleotides outside the gene matches: 7. In DNA, the CDR3 is TGTGCCAGCAGTCAATCCGGGACTAGCGGTTCCTACGAGCAGTACGTC. Its translation: CASSQSGTSGSYEQYV.

This clonotype has just a few counts. The V call is TRBV12-3 or TRBV12-4, the J call TRBJ2-3; D unclear. This CDR3 comprises 15 residues. With 4 bases removed from V and 10 bases from J, the gap between germline ends came to 21 bases. This CDR3 reads CASSSNSNSRGSQYF. In DNA form, the CDR3 reads TGTGCCAGCAGTTCGAACTCAAATTCCCGCGGCTCGCAGTATTTT.

The V and J genes are TRBV10-3 and TRBJ2-3; 15 bases map to TRBD2. The CDR3 covers 15 residues. With V trimmed by 10 bases and J by 3 bases, 5 bases remained unmatched. CDR1 and CDR2 from the germline V gene are ENHRY and SYGVKD. The CDR3 region is CATRTSGGGTDTQYF. CDR3 sequence (DNA): TGTGCCACCCGGACTAGCGGGGGGGGAACAGATACGCAGTATTTT.

At least ten counts were recorded for this clonotype. The rearrangement uses TRBV10-3 and TRBJ2-1; TRBD1 agrees at 12 bases. V dropped 7 bases and J dropped 4; count of bases not matched to a gene: 5. CDR1 is ENHRY, CDR2 SYGVKD, per germline. This CDR3 contains 15 residues. This chain's CDR3 is CAIKRDRGPYNEQFF. In DNA, the CDR3 is TGTGCCATCAAGAGGGACAGGGGGCCTTACAATGAGCAGTTCTTC.

J is TRBJ2-7 and V is TRBV18, with a weak D call TRBD2 (6 bases). Trimming stripped 4 bases from V and 1 base from J, with 11 bases between. Germline V gives CDR1 KGHSH, CDR2 LQKENI. This CDR3 is 14 amino acids long. CDR3 in DNA: TGTGCCAGCTCACTAGGGACTGCATCCTACGAGCAGTACTTC. This sequence encodes CASSLGTASYEQYF.

This clonotype has just a few counts. The chain has TRBV7-9 and TRBJ2-1; 12 bases line up with TRBD2. Unmatched junction bases numbered 8, after V lost 5 bases and J lost 9 bases. Germline CDR1 reads SEHNR; CDR2 reads FQNEAQ (reference sequence). This CDR3 contains 15 residues. Written as DNA, the CDR3 is TGTGCCAGCAGCCTTACTAGCGGGGGGACGGGTGAGCAGTTCTTC. Its protein product is CASSLTSGGTGEQFF.

This clonotype was observed many times. The gene calls are TRBV10-3 and TRBJ1-6; D ambiguous. CDR3 size: 14 residues. V dropped 1 base and J dropped 8 bases, with 9 bases sitting between them. Germline CDR1 ENHRY, CDR2 SYGVKD. This CDR3 is CAISEFAGYSPLHF. The CDR3 bases are TGTGCCATCAGTGAGTTCGCGGGGTATTCACCCCTCCACTTT.

This clonotype was seen a handful of times. This sequence joins TRBV5-1 and TRBJ2-2; either TRBD1 or TRBD2 may supply D (6 bases each). The V gene's germline CDR1 is SGHRS and CDR2 YFSETQ. V dropped 4 bases and J dropped 0 bases, with 10 bases sitting between them. This CDR3 is 15 amino acids long. The CDR3, as DNA: TGCGCCAGCAGCCGGGGGACATCGAACACCGGGGAGCTGTTTTTT. Translated: CASSRGTSNTGELFF.

This clonotype has just a few counts. The chain employs TRBV3-1 and TRBJ2-1; 9 bases align to TRBD2. CDR3 size: 16 residues. Germline CDR1 reads LGHDT; CDR2 reads YNNKEL (reference sequence). V trimming: 0 bases; J trimming: 5 bases; junction bases outside the gene matches: 5. In DNA form, the CDR3 reads TGTGCCAGCAGCCAAGATCTGCTAGCGGGGCACAATGAGCAGTTCTTC. This gives the protein CASSQDLLAGHNEQFF.

In this sample, this clonotype turned up a few times. The chain uses TRBV5-1 and TRBJ2-3, with D possibly TRBD1 on 6 matching bases. V lost 4 bases, J lost 5 bases, and 14 bases lay in between. Germline-derived CDR1 and CDR2 are SGHRS and YFSETQ. The length of the CDR3 is 14 residues. The CDR3 DNA reads TGCGCCAGCAGCCCTGGACAGCCCGGAGATACGCAGTATTTT. Translating it yields CASSPGQPGDTQYF.

The V and J genes are TRBV27 and TRBJ1-1; perhaps TRBD1 as D (6 bases). The V and J ends lost 4 bases and 4 bases respectively, with 10 bases between them. CDR1 MNHEY and CDR2 SMNVEV come from the germline V gene (reference sequence). This CDR3 is 13 amino acids long. The chain's CDR3 is CASSYRVGTEAFF. The DNA of the CDR3 is TGTGCCAGCAGTTACAGGGTGGGCACTGAAGCTTTCTTT.